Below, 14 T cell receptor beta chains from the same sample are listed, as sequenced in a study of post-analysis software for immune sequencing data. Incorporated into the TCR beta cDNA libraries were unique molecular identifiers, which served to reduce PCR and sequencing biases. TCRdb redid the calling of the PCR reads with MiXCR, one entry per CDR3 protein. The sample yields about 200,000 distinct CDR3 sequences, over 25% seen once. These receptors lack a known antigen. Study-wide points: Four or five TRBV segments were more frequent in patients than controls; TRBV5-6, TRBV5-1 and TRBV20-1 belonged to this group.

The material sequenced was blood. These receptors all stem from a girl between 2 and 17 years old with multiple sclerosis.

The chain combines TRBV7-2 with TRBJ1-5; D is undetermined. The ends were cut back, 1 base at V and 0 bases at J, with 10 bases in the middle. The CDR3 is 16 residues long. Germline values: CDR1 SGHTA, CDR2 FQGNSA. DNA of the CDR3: TGTGCCAGCAGCTTAGGGGCATCCTATAGCAATCAGCCCCAGCATTTT. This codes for CASSLGASYSNQPQHF.

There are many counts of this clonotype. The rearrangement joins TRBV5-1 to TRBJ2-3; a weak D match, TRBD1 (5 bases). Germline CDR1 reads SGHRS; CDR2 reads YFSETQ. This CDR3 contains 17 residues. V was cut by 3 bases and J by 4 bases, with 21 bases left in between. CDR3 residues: CASSSDRRGSWADTQYF. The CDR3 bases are TGCGCCAGCAGCTCCGACAGAAGGGGCTCTTGGGCAGATACGCAGTATTTT.

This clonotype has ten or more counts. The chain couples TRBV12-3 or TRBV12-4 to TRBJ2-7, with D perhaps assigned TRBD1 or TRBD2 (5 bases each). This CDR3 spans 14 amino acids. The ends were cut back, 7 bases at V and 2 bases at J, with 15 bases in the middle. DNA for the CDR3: TGTGCCAGCACCCGGGGACGGTCCACCTACGAGCAGTACTTC. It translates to CASTRGRSTYEQYF.

The CDR3 spells CASSLSRQGGTEAFF. The CDR3 DNA sequence: TGTGCCAGCAGCTTAAGTCGGCAGGGGGGTACTGAAGCTTTCTTT. The chain recombines TRBV7-8 with TRBJ1-1; 7 bases align to TRBD1. Germline CDR1 is SGHVS and CDR2 is FQNEAQ. This CDR3 has 15 residues. J gave up 5 bases and V 2 bases, and 8 bases lay outside the gene matches.

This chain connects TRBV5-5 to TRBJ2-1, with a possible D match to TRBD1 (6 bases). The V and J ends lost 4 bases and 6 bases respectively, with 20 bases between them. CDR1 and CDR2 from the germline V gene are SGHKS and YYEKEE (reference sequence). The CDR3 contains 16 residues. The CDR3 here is CASSPDSHRAGNEQFF. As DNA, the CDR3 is TGTGCCAGCAGCCCCGATTCCCACAGGGCTGGCAATGAGCAGTTCTTC.

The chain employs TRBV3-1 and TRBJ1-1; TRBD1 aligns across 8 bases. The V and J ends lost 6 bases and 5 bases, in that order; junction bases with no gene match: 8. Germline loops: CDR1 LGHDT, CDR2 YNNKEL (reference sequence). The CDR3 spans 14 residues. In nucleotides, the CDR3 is TGTGCCAGCAGTAGGACAGGGCGAGGGACTGAAGCTTTCTTT. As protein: CASSRTGRGTEAFF.

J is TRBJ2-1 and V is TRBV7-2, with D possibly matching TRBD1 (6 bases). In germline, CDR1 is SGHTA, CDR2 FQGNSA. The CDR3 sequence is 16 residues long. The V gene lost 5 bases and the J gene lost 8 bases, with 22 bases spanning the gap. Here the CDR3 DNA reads TGTGCCAGCAGCCCAGCCGGGACAAAGCGTGTCCATGAGCAGTTCTTC. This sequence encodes CASSPAGTKRVHEQFF.

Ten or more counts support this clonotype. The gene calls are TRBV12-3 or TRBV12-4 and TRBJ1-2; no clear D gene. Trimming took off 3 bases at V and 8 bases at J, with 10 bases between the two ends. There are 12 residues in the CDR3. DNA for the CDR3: TGTGCCAGCAGTTTTCTGGGAGGAGGCTACACCTTC. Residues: CASSFLGGGYTF.

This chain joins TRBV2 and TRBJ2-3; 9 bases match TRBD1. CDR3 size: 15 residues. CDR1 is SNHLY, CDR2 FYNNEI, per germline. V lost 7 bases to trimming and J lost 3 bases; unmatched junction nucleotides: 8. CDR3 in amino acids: CASKTNRGRTDTQYF. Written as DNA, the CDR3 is TGTGCCAGCAAAACAAACAGGGGGCGAACAGATACGCAGTATTTT.

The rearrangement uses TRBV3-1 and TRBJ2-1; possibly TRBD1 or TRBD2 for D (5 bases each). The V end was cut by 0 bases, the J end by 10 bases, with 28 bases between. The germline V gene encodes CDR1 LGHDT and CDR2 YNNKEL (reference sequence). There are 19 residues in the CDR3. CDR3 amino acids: CASSQDVVLGVENSYEQFF. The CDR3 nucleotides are TGTGCCAGCAGCCAAGACGTGGTATTGGGGGTCGAAAACTCCTACGAGCAGTTCTTC.

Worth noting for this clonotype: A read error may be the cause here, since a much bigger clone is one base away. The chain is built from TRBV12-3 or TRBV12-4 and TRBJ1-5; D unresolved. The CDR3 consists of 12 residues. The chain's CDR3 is CVSSLYGQPQHF. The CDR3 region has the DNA TGTGTCAGCAGTTTATACGGTCAGCCCCAGCATTTT.

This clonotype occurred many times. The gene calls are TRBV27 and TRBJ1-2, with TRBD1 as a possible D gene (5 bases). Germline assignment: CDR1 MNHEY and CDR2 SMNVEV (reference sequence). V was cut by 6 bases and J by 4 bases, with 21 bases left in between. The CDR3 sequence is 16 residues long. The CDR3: CASSSHYPTGGYGYTF. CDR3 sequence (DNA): TGTGCCAGCAGCTCTCACTATCCTACAGGAGGCTATGGCTACACCTTC.

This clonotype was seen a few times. CDR3 in DNA: TGCGCCAGCAGCTTGGACACCGTGGCAGATACGCAGTATTTT. Amino acid sequence: CASSLDTVADTQYF. The J gene is TRBJ2-3, the V gene TRBV5-1; D not resolved. Between the trimmed V and J ends, which lost 0 bases and 4 bases, there was a span of 9 bases. Germline values: CDR1 SGHRS, CDR2 YFSETQ. The CDR3 contains 14 residues.

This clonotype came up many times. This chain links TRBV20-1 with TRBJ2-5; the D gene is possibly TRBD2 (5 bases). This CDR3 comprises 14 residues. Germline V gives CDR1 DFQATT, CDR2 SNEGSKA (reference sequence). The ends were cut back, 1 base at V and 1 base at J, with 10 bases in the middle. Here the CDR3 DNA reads TGCAGTGCTAGAGGAGGGCCTACCCAAGAGACCCAGTACTTC. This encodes CSARGGPTQETQYF.